This entry lists 25 T cell receptor beta chains sequenced from one sample in a study of blood T cell repertoires in COVID-19. Assay used: immunoSEQ multiplex PCR; TCRdb lists only in-frame clones, some missing. The sample includes under 60,000 clones, approximately 80% of them seen just once. Sequencing was performed on peripheral blood. Receptors originate from a man in his 70s with acute or convalescent COVID-19.

The J gene is TRBJ1-5, the V gene TRBV7-9; D possibly corresponds to TRBD1 (5 bases). There are 13 residues in the CDR3. Germline V gene data show CDR1 as SEHNR and CDR2 as FQNEAQ (reference sequence). Between the trimmed V and J ends, which lost 5 bases and 7 bases, there was a span of 12 bases. This chain's CDR3 is CASSRPGGQPQHF. For the CDR3, the DNA is TGTGCCAGCAGCCGCCCCGGGGGACAGCCCCAGCATTTT.

This chain connects TRBV6-2 or TRBV6-3 to TRBJ1-2; 10 bases are shared with TRBD1. The CDR3 is 19 residues long. Trimming at V came to 6 bases and at J to 1 base, leaving 17 bases not matched to a gene. Germline V gene data show CDR1 as MNHEY and CDR2 as SVGEGT. The chain's CDR3 is CASSTLLGTGVPFNYGYTF. Here the CDR3 DNA reads TGTGCCAGCAGCACCCTCCTTGGGACAGGGGTCCCTTTTAACTATGGCTACACCTTC.

This clone was found a few times. The DNA for the CDR3 is TGTGCCAGCAGCCTCCCGGGACAGGGCGAGGTGCAGTTCTTC. Its translation is CASSLPGQGEVQFF. This chain joins TRBV6-2 or TRBV6-3 and TRBJ2-1; 9 nucleotides align to TRBD1. The J segment lost 12 bases and the V segment lost 6 bases, leaving 12 bases of the junction unmatched. Germline-derived CDR1 and CDR2 are MNHEY and SVGEGT. The CDR3 runs to 14 residues.

The table lists this clone with a count of one. This chain uses TRBV7-9 with TRBJ2-5; the D gene is possibly TRBD2 (6 bases). V was shortened by 5 bases and J by 3 bases, with 16 bases between the two germline ends. CDR3 size: 15 residues. Germline lookup yields CDR1 SEHNR and CDR2 FQNEAQ (reference sequence). CDR3 loop: CASSPRRGGEETQYF. In DNA, the CDR3 is TGTGCCAGCAGCCCGCGGAGAGGCGGGGAAGAGACCCAGTACTTC.

The chain couples TRBV6-5 to TRBJ1-6; 7 bases agree with TRBD1. The ends lost 6 bases at V and 6 bases at J; junction bases unmatched: 2. The germline CDR1 and CDR2 sequences are MNHEY and SVGAGI. The CDR3 is 13 residues long. CDR3: CASRGQRNSPLHF. CDR3 DNA: TGTGCCAGCAGGGGACAGCGTAATTCACCCCTCCACTTT.

The chain has TRBV7-3 and TRBJ2-2; D unresolved. CDR3 length: 14 residues. Germline values: CDR1 SGHTA, CDR2 FQGTGA. Trimming removed 5 bases at V and 1 base at J, with 8 bases between. This CDR3 reads CASSLQVNTGELFF. In DNA, the CDR3 is TGTGCCAGCAGCCTCCAGGTGAACACCGGGGAGCTGTTTTTT.

This clone is labeled medium-sized. The V call is TRBV27, the J call TRBJ2-7; 7 bases map to TRBD1. The CDR3 spans 14 residues. Trimming at V came to 2 bases and at J to 2 bases, leaving 3 bases not matched to a gene. Germline V gene data show CDR1 as MNHEY and CDR2 as SMNVEV (reference sequence). Here the CDR3 DNA reads TGTGCCAGCAGTTTAAGTCAGGGGGCCTACGAGCAGTACTTC. Translation: CASSLSQGAYEQYF.

This sequence joins TRBV5-1 and TRBJ2-2, with 9 bases that match TRBD1. The CDR3 runs to 16 residues. Germline V gene lookup returns CDR1 SGHRS and CDR2 YFSETQ. Losses at the gene ends were 3 bases for V and 6 bases for J; bases not matched to a gene: 9. CDR3: CASSYQGQGTPGELFF. In DNA, the CDR3 is TGCGCCAGCAGCTACCAGGGACAGGGAACGCCCGGGGAGCTGTTTTTT.

The J gene is TRBJ1-1, the V gene TRBV4-2, with D hard to call. Germline CDR1 is LGHNA and CDR2 is YNFKEQ. The CDR3 contains 18 residues. Trimming stripped 0 bases from V and 1 base from J, with 18 bases between. CDR3 sequence: CASSQERWVSVGNTEAFF. The CDR3 nucleotides read TGTGCCAGCAGCCAAGAGAGGTGGGTGAGTGTAGGGAACACTGAAGCTTTCTTT.

CDR3 residues: CATRPAGGSYEQYF. The CDR3 bases are TGTGCCACCAGGCCGGCAGGGGGGTCCTACGAGCAGTACTTC. The genes are TRBV15 and TRBJ2-7, with TRBD1 as a possible D gene (7 bases). This CDR3 has 14 residues. The V end was cut by 6 bases, the J end by 1 base, with 13 bases between. Per the germline V gene, CDR1 is LNHNV and CDR2 is YYDKDF (reference sequence).

The CDR3 is CASSHGGRGEQYF. DNA of the CDR3: TGTGCCAGCAGCCACGGGGGGCGGGGCGAGCAGTACTTC. This chain connects TRBV11-2 to TRBJ2-7; TRBD2 is a possible D gene (7 bases). The CDR3 spans 13 residues. CDR1 is SGHAT, CDR2 FQNNGV, per germline. V lost 5 bases to trimming and J lost 6 bases, with 14 bases between them.

The chain has TRBV18 and TRBJ2-7, with TRBD1 matching 7 bases. The CDR3 is made up of 14 amino acids. The V and J ends lost 3 bases and 3 bases, in that order; junction bases with no gene match: 5. From germline, CDR1 is KGHSH and CDR2 LQKENI. The CDR3 sequence: CASSPGTANYEQYF. The CDR3 nucleotides are TGTGCCAGCTCACCCGGGACAGCTAACTACGAGCAGTACTTC.

This clone showed up just once. The chain links TRBV5-1 to TRBJ1-2, with a tentative D call TRBD1 (6 bases). V was pared by 2 bases and J by 3 bases, with 14 bases between. Germline V gene sequence: CDR1 SGHRS, CDR2 YFSETQ. The CDR3 has 15 amino acids. The CDR3 is CASSFFRDKDYGYTF. CDR3 coding DNA: TGCGCCAGCAGCTTCTTCAGGGACAAAGACTATGGCTACACCTTC. Full variable domain (remainder filled in from reference TRBV5-1 and TRBJ1-2): KAGVTQTPRYLIKTRGQQVTLSCSPISGHRSVSWYQQTPGQGLQFLFEYFSETQRNKGNFPGRFSGRQFSNSRSEMNVSTLELGDSALYLCASSFFRDKDYGYTFGSGTRLTVV.

The chain recombines TRBV28 with TRBJ2-7; 10 nucleotides line up with TRBD1. The CDR3 is 14 amino acids. Germline V gives CDR1 MDHEN, CDR2 SYDVKM. V shed 8 bases, J shed 4 bases, and the junction held 8 bases outside the gene matches. CDR3 amino acids: CASLDRTGGYEQYF. In DNA, the CDR3 is TGTGCCAGCCTCGACCGGACAGGGGGATACGAGCAGTACTTC.

The V gene is TRBV2, the J gene TRBJ2-1; 12 bases agree with TRBD2. This CDR3 has 17 residues. Germline CDR1 is SNHLY and CDR2 is FYNNEI. V dropped 3 bases and J dropped 7; count of bases not matched to a gene: 10. CDR3 amino acids: CASSDPPTSGGYNEQFF. The CDR3 DNA sequence: TGTGCCAGCAGTGACCCCCCGACTAGCGGGGGATATAATGAGCAGTTCTTC.

The genes are TRBV11-1 and TRBJ2-7; 7 bases are shared with TRBD2. Germline loops: CDR1 SGHAT, CDR2 FQDESV (reference sequence). The CDR3 is 16 residues long. Germline trimming cut 0 bases from V and 5 bases from J; bases unmatched to any gene: 10. CDR3 sequence (DNA): TGTGCCAGCAGCTTAGCTGCAGGTGTCAGCGGGGACGAGCAGTACTTC. Translating gives CASSLAAGVSGDEQYF.

The rearrangement links TRBV3-1 (or the pseudogene TRBV3-2) to TRBJ2-5; 9 bases are a match to TRBD1. Germline V gene sequence: CDR1 LGHDT, CDR2 YNNKEL (reference sequence). V dropped 4 bases and J dropped 4; count of bases not matched to a gene: 7. The CDR3 length is 15 residues. CDR3 protein: CASSPGQGGRETQYF. For the CDR3, the DNA is TGTGCCAGCAGCCCGGGACAGGGAGGGCGAGAGACCCAGTACTTC.

This clone has more than one count but fewer than ten. The chain uses TRBV30 and TRBJ1-1; 11 nucleotides match TRBD1. V lost 8 bases and J lost 1; bases outside the gene matches: 0. The CDR3 runs to 12 residues. Germline V gene sequence: CDR1 GTSNPN, CDR2 SVGIG (reference sequence). CDR3 nucleotide sequence: TGTGCCGGACAGGGGGCGAACACTGAAGCTTTCTTT. Translated: CAGQGANTEAFF.

The rearrangement joins TRBV28 to TRBJ2-1; 7 bases align to TRBD1. J lost 5 bases, V lost 6 bases, and 4 bases had no gene match. CDR1 is MDHEN, CDR2 SYDVKM, per germline. There are 13 residues in the CDR3. CDR3 in amino acids: CASRWDRNNEQFF. The CDR3, as DNA: TGTGCCAGCAGGTGGGACAGAAACAATGAGCAGTTCTTC.

The chain links TRBV6-1 to TRBJ1-5, with D perhaps matching TRBD1 (5 bases). Germline-derived CDR1 and CDR2 are MNHNS and SASEGT. The ends were cut back, 1 base at V and 0 bases at J, with 13 bases in the middle. This CDR3 is built from 17 residues. This CDR3 reads CASSEGAGPYSNQPQHF. CDR3 nucleotides: TGTGCCAGCAGTGAAGGGGCAGGGCCTTATAGCAATCAGCCCCAGCATTTT.

This clone turned up a few times. The chain links TRBV5-1 to TRBJ2-1; possible D gene TRBD2, 6 bases. Germline V CDR1 and CDR2: SGHRS, YFSETQ. Trimming stripped 1 base from V and 5 bases from J, with 19 bases between. This CDR3 has 17 amino acids. Here the CDR3 DNA reads TGCGCCAGCAGCTTGTTTGGCGGGACGGCGCCCAACAATGAGCAGTTCTTC. Protein product: CASSLFGGTAPNNEQFF.

This chain joins TRBV5-1 and TRBJ1-2; a possible D gene is TRBD1 (5 bases). Germline V gene lookup returns CDR1 SGHRS and CDR2 YFSETQ. Trimming removed 1 base at V and 4 bases at J, with 5 bases between. There are 12 residues in the CDR3. The CDR3 is CASSLTGYGYTF. The DNA for the CDR3 is TGCGCCAGCAGCTTGACAGGCTATGGCTACACCTTC.

The gene calls are TRBV6-6 and TRBJ2-3; D gene uncertain. V was pared by 0 bases and J by 4 bases, with 5 bases between. This CDR3 has 13 amino acids. Looked up from germline, CDR1 is MNHNY and CDR2 is SVGAGI (reference sequence). The CDR3 loop is CASSYSSADTQYF. In DNA, the CDR3 is TGTGCCAGCAGTTACTCGAGCGCAGATACGCAGTATTTT.

Written as DNA, the CDR3 is TGTGCCAGCAGTTACACGACGGGGGGGCCGGAGACCCAGTACTTC. Residues: CASSYTTGGPETQYF. The V call is TRBV6-5, the J call TRBJ2-5; 8 bases are a match to TRBD2. The J segment lost 5 bases and the V segment lost 2 bases, leaving 7 bases of the junction unmatched. CDR1 is MNHEY and CDR2 is SVGAGI in the germline V gene. This CDR3 spans 15 amino acids.

This sequence joins TRBV19 and TRBJ2-2; 12 nucleotides agree with TRBD2. This CDR3 is built from 20 residues. Germline assignment: CDR1 LNHDA and CDR2 SQIVND (reference sequence). Trimming took 6 bases from V and 1 from J; bases not matched to a gene: 15. The CDR3 region is CASRHLSSGRAMENTGELFF. CDR3 DNA sequence: TGTGCCAGTAGGCACCTCTCTAGCGGGAGGGCCATGGAGAACACCGGGGAGCTGTTTTTT.